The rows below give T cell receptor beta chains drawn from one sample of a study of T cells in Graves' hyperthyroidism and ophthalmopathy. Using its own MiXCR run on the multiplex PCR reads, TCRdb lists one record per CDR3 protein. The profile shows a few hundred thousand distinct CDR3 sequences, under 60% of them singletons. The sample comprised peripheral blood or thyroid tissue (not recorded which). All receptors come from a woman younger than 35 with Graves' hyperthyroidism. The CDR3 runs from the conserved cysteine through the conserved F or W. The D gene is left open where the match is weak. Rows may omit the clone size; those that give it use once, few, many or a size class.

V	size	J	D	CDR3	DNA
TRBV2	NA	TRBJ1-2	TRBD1	CASSGTGGNTF	TGTGCCAGCAGTGGGACAGGGGGAAACACCTTC
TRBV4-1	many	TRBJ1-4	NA	CASSSTRGEEKLFF	TGCGCCAGCAGCTCAACCAGGGGTGAGGAAAAACTGTTTTTT
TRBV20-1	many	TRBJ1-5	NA	CSARVAVNSNQPQHF	TGCAGTGCTAGAGTGGCAGTCAATAGCAATCAGCCCCAGCATTTT
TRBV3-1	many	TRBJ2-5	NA	CASSHAGGDRETQYF	TGTGCCAGCAGCCATGCGGGGGGGGACAGGGAGACCCAGTACTTC
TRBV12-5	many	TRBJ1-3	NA	CASGLSPDQENTIYF	TGTGCTAGTGGTTTGTCCCCTGATCAGGAAAACACCATATATTTT
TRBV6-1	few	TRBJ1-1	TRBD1	CATRGLSNTEAFF	TGTGCCACCAGGGGGCTGTCGAACACTGAAGCTTTCTTT
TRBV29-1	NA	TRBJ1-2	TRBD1	CSVRTGEVSSNYGYTF	TGCAGCGTGCGGACAGGGGAGGTTAGCTCGAACTATGGCTACACCTTC
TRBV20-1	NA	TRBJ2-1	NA	CSADLGANEQFF	TGCAGTGCAGATCTAGGGGCCAATGAGCAGTTCTTC
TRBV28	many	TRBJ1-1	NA	CASSFVDTEAFF	TGTGCCAGCAGTTTCGTTGACACTGAAGCTTTCTTT
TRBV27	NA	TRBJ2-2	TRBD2	CASSPGLAGHTGEPFF	TGTGCCAGCAGTCCCGGACTAGCGGGTCACACCGGGGAGCCGTTTTTT
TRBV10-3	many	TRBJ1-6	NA	CAIRMTNNSPLHF	TGTGCCATCAGAATGACTAATAATTCACCCCTCCACTTT
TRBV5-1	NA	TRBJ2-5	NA	CASSFDRTGTKQETQYF	TGCGCCAGCAGCTTCGACAGAACCGGGACAAAACAAGAGACCCAGTACTTC
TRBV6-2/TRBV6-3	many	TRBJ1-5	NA	CASSYVTIANQPQHF	TGTGCCAGCAGTTACGTCACTATAGCGAATCAGCCCCAGCATTTT
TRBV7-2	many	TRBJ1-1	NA	CASRRDPTEAFF	TGTGCCAGCAGGCGGGACCCCACTGAAGCTTTCTTT
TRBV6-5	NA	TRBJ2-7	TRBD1	CASSFSDRVGKQYF	TGTGCCAGCAGTTTCTCCGACAGGGTTGGCAAGCAGTACTTC
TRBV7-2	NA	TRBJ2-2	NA	CASSQVKGLGTGELFF	TGTGCCAGCAGCCAAGTAAAGGGTTTGGGCACCGGGGAGCTGTTTTTT
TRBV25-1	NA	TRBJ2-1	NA	CASSGPAYYNEQFF	TGTGCCAGCAGTGGACCAGCGTACTACAATGAGCAGTTCTTC
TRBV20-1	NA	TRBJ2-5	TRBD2	CSARSSGSRHVDTQYF	TGCAGTGCTAGATCTAGCGGGAGTCGCCACGTAGATACGCAGTACTTC
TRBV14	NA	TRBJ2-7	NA	CASSQDRLGTPYEQYF	TGTGCCAGCAGCCAAGATAGGCTCGGAACCCCCTACGAGCAGTACTTC
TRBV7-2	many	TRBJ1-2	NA	CASSLGTPYGYTF	TGTGCCAGCAGCTTAGGGACACCTTATGGCTACACCTTC
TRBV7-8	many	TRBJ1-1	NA	CASSSERLNTEAFF	TGTGCCAGCAGCTCGGAGAGATTGAACACTGAAGCTTTCTTT
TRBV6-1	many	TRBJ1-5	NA	CASSAGAYNQPQHF	TGTGCCAGCAGTGCCGGGGCCTACAATCAGCCCCAGCATTTT
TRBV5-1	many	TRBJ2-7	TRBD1	CASSLDSGQVNEQYF	TGCGCCAGCAGCTTGGATTCGGGACAGGTAAACGAGCAGTACTTC
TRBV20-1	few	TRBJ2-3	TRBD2	CSAALLAGVGDTQYF	TGCAGTGCTGCTTTACTAGCGGGAGTAGGGGATACGCAGTATTTT
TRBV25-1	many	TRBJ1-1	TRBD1	CASSSPGQVGLMTEAFF	TGTGCCAGCAGTTCCCCCGGACAGGTTGGGTTGATGACTGAAGCTTTCTTT
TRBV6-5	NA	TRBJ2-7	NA	CASVEGVYEQYF	TGTGCCAGCGTTGAGGGGGTCTACGAGCAGTACTTC
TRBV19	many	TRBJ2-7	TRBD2	CASSPLRAGGVYEQYF	TGTGCCAGTAGTCCTCTTCGGGCGGGGGGCGTCTACGAGCAGTACTTC
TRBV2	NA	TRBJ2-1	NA	CASSETGWGNEQFF	TGTGCCAGCAGTGAGACAGGATGGGGCAATGAGCAGTTCTTC
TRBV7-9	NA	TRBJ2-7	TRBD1	CASSFKTGQTLYEQYF	TGTGCCAGCAGCTTCAAGACAGGGCAGACGCTCTACGAGCAGTACTTC
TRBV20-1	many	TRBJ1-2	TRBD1	CSAPRDRGNYGYTF	TGCAGTGCTCCCCGGGACAGGGGGAACTATGGCTACACCTTC
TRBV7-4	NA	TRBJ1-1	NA	CASSSSGSTEAFF	TGTGCCAGCAGCTCCAGCGGGAGCACTGAAGCTTTCTTT
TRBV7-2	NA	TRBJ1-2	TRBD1	CASSSLTGTGVHLGYTF	TGTGCCAGCAGCTCACTCACCGGGACAGGGGTTCATCTTGGCTACACCTTC
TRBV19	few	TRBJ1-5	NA	CASSTLDSRYSSQPQHF	TGTGCCAGTAGTACCCTCGACAGCCGCTATAGCAGTCAGCCCCAGCATTTT
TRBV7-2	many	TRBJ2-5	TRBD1	CASSPRRGPETQYF	TGTGCCAGCAGCCCTCGCAGGGGGCCCGAGACCCAGTACTTC
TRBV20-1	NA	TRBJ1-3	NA	CSSFRATYGNTIYF	TGCAGTTCTTTCCGGGCCACCTACGGAAACACCATATATTTT
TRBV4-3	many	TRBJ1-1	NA	CASSQVGVNTEAFF	TGCGCCAGCAGCCAAGTAGGAGTGAACACTGAAGCTTTCTTT
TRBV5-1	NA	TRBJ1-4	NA	CASSVPSGNEKLFF	TGCGCCAGCAGCGTACCCTCGGGGAACGAAAAACTGTTTTTT
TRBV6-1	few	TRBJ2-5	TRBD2	CASSDGGLAGGKETQYF	TGTGCCAGCAGTGATGGAGGACTAGCGGGAGGTAAAGAGACCCAGTACTTC
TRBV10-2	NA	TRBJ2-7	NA	CAGSDSFYPHYEQYF	TGCGCCGGCAGTGATAGTTTTTACCCCCACTACGAGCAGTACTTC
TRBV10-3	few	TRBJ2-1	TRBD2	CAISAGRDNEQFF	TGTGCCATCTCAGCGGGGCGGGACAATGAGCAGTTCTTC
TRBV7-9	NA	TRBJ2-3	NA	CASSPPWITDTQYF	TGTGCCAGCAGCCCACCCTGGATCACAGATACGCAGTATTTT
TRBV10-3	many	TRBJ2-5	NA	CAISEPWVGDRYQETQYF	TGTGCCATCAGTGAGCCGTGGGTAGGGGACCGGTACCAAGAGACCCAGTACTTC
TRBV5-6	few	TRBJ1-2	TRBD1	CASSLEQGDYGYTF	TGTGCCAGCAGCTTGGAACAGGGGGACTATGGCTACACCTTC
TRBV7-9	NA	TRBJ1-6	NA	CASSPNQSGNSPLHF	TGTGCCAGCAGCCCGAACCAATCCGGGAATTCACCCCTCCACTTT
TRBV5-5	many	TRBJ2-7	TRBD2	CASSPGLAGGVEQYF	TGTGCCAGCAGCCCGGGACTAGCGGGAGGCGTCGAGCAGTACTTC
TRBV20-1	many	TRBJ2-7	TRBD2	CSARDVTSGTYEQYF	TGCAGTGCTAGAGATGTGACTAGCGGGACCTACGAGCAGTACTTC
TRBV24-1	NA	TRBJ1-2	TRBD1	CATSDAGQGNTF	TGTGCCACCAGTGACGCGGGACAGGGGAACACCTTC
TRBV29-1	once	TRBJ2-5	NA	CSSKQLQETQYF	TGCAGCAGTAAGCAGTTACAAGAGACCCAGTACTTC
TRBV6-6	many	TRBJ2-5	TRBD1	CASSSRQGQQTQYF	TGTGCCAGCAGTTCAAGACAGGGACAGCAGACCCAGTACTTC
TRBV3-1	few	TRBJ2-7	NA	CASSLLGQSSYEQYF	TGTGCCAGCAGCCTCCTTGGACAGAGCTCCTACGAGCAGTACTTC
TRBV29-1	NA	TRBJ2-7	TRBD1	CSVEGTGMTGELYF	TGCAGCGTTGAAGGGACAGGGATGACCGGGGAGCTGTACTTC
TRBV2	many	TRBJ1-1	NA	CASSDGANAEAFF	TGTGCCAGCAGTGACGGGGCGAACGCTGAAGCTTTCTTT
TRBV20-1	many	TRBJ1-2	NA	CSATKQGLYGYTF	TGCAGTGCTACAAAACAGGGACTCTATGGCTACACCTTC
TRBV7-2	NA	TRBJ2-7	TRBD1	CASSPGNTGVEQYF	TGTGCCAGCAGCCCCGGGAATACAGGGGTGGAGCAGTACTTC
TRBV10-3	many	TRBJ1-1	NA	CAIRADTEAFF	TGTGCCATCAGGGCTGACACTGAAGCTTTCTTT
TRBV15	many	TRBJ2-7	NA	CATSREGVTYEQYF	TGTGCCACCAGCAGAGAAGGGGTAACTTACGAGCAGTACTTC
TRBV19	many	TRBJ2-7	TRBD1	CASSDRDRDSYEQYF	TGTGCCAGTAGTGACCGGGACAGGGACTCCTACGAGCAGTACTTC
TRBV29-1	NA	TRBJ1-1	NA	CSIRTWTNTEAFF	TGCAGCATCAGGACGTGGACGAACACTGAAGCTTTCTTT
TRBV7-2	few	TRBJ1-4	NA	CASSLNRANEKLFF	TGTGCCAGCAGCTTAAACAGGGCTAATGAAAAACTGTTTTTT
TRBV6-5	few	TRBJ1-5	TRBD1	CASGLDGTGDQPQHF	TGTGCCAGCGGCCTAGATGGGACAGGGGATCAGCCCCAGCATTTT